A few counts support the clone carrying this TCR beta chain. TCRdb independently ran MiXCR on the RT-PCR reads; one entry per CDR3 protein. The table lists roughly 230,000 distinct CDR3 sequences, roughly 15% of them singletons. These data are taken from a study of patients and donors after allogeneic stem cell transplantation. V was trimmed by 4 bases and J by 10 bases, leaving 13 bases between them. Germline V gives CDR1 SGHNT, CDR2 YYREEE (reference sequence). The CDR3 covers 12 residues. The clonotype comes from a human donor who was either an allogeneic HSCT recipient or a stem cell or donor lymphocyte infusion donor (not recorded which). It is not recorded whose cells these are; they may come from a transplant donor. Sequences were obtained from blood, either unsorted or a sorted T cell fraction (not recorded which). This chain connects TRBV5-4 to TRBJ2-3, with TRBD1 as a possible D gene (6 bases). The CDR3 loop is CASSRPQGSQYF. The CDR3 coding sequence is TGTGCCAGCAGCCGACCCCAGGGGTCGCAGTATTTT.